The following is a T cell receptor beta chain sequence with its context. V was cut by 2 bases and J by 7 bases, with 12 bases left in between. The CDR3 consists of 14 residues. Per germline, CDR1 SGHRS and CDR2 YFSETQ. Measured with immunoSEQ multiplex PCR; TCRdb has only the in-frame clones, and not every one. The sample consists of some 380,000 clones, 70% to 90% of them appearing once. This entry is derived from a study of blood T cell repertoires in COVID-19. This TCR derives from a woman aged 40 to 50 with acute COVID-19. The V and J genes are TRBV5-1 and TRBJ2-2; D is perhaps TRBD1 (5 bases). Material for sequencing was PBMCs or T cells enriched from blood (not recorded which). The CDR3 coding sequence is TGCGCCAGCAGCTTCGGGCAGGGTAGCGGGGAGCTGTTTTTT. Translation gives CASSFGQGSGELFF.